A selection of T cell receptor beta chains follows, all from one sample in a study of T cells after yellow fever vaccination. A single record per CDR3 protein comes from TCRdb applying MiXCR to the 5' RACE reads. In the table there are approximately 260,000 distinct CDR3 sequences, roughly 4.8% of which are singletons. The sequencing here drew on CD4+ T cells sorted from PBMCs, taken on the day of the yellow fever booster vaccination. Receptors originate from a young man who received the YFV17D yellow fever vaccine. CDR3s include the opening cysteine and the closing phenylalanine or tryptophan. D genes are given only for firm matches. A row's size may be missing; if present it is once, few, many or a size class.

NA	TRBV12-3/TRBV12-4	TRBJ2-1	many	CASSSRGSSYNEQFF	TGTGCCAGCAGTTCACGGGGGAGCTCCTACAATGAGCAGTTCTTC
NA	TRBV19	TRBJ2-2	few	CASSATANTGELFF	TGTGCCAGTAGTGCGACAGCGAACACCGGGGAGCTGTTTTTT
TRBD2	TRBV11-3	TRBJ2-5	NA	CASSPGLAGVQETQYF	TGTGCCAGCAGCCCGGGACTAGCGGGGGTCCAAGAGACCCAGTACTTC
NA	TRBV7-2	TRBJ1-2	many	CASSSGGGYGYTF	TGTGCCAGCAGCTCCGGGGGAGGCTATGGCTACACCTTC
TRBD1	TRBV5-1	TRBJ1-2	few	CASSFKGQGASYYGYTF	TGCGCCAGCAGTTTTAAGGGACAGGGGGCCTCCTACTATGGCTACACCTTC
NA	TRBV27	TRBJ1-6	few	CASSSPGQPFSPLHF	TGTGCCAGCAGTTCCCCGGGACAACCCTTTTCACCCCTCCACTTT
TRBD2	TRBV5-6	TRBJ2-3	many	CASSPLGSFSGGHQDTQYF	TGTGCCAGCAGCCCCCTTGGGAGTTTCAGCGGGGGGCATCAAGATACGCAGTATTTT
TRBD1	TRBV9	TRBJ1-1	NA	CASSLRQGADTEAFF	TGTGCCAGCAGCCTTCGACAGGGGGCGGACACTGAAGCTTTCTTT
NA	TRBV20-1	TRBJ2-2	few	CSAYRGSGELFF	TGCAGTGCTTACCGAGGGTCCGGGGAGCTGTTTTTT
NA	TRBV10-3	TRBJ1-4	few	CAISSPTQRGNEKLFF	TGTGCCATCAGCAGCCCCACGCAAAGGGGTAATGAAAAACTGTTTTTT
NA	TRBV20-1	TRBJ1-1	NA	CSAPTEGGDTEAFF	TGCAGTGCCCCGACAGAGGGAGGCGACACTGAAGCTTTCTTT
TRBD1	TRBV28	TRBJ1-4	NA	CASSGTGEREKLFF	TGTGCCAGCAGTGGGACAGGGGAAAGAGAAAAACTGTTTTTT
TRBD1	TRBV10-3	TRBJ2-3	few	CAISEEGANTQYF	TGTGCCATCAGTGAAGAGGGGGCAAATACGCAGTATTTT
NA	TRBV9	TRBJ2-6	many	CASSVSTGAGSGANVLTF	TGTGCCAGCAGCGTATCGACGGGAGCTGGCTCTGGGGCCAACGTCCTGACTTTC
TRBD1	TRBV7-9	TRBJ2-2	few	CASSTSPGQGRTGELFF	TGTGCCAGCAGCACGTCGCCGGGACAGGGACGCACCGGGGAGCTGTTTTTT
TRBD2	TRBV2	TRBJ2-5	few	CASRGTSGGRRETQYF	TGTGCCTCACGCGGGACTAGCGGGGGGCGACGAGAGACCCAGTACTTC
NA	TRBV2	TRBJ2-1	few	CASSVVRLRWSSYNEQFF	TGTGCCAGCAGTGTTGTCCGGCTACGTTGGAGCTCCTACAATGAGCAGTTCTTC
NA	TRBV12-3/TRBV12-4	TRBJ1-3	NA	CASSAQGSGNTIYF	TGTGCCAGCAGTGCGCAGGGATCCGGAAACACCATATATTTT
TRBD1	TRBV29-1	TRBJ1-2	NA	CSVDPGGSGGYTF	TGCAGCGTTGACCCAGGGGGTAGTGGCGGCTACACCTTC
TRBD2	TRBV6-2/TRBV6-3	TRBJ2-5	few	CASLPSRRWGGAQYF	TGTGCCAGCCTCCCATCGCGGAGGTGGGGGGGGGCCCAGTACTTC
TRBD2	TRBV19	TRBJ2-3	NA	CASSPLLTSGGSTDTQYF	TGTGCCAGTAGTCCCCTCCTGACTAGCGGGGGGAGCACAGATACGCAGTATTTT
NA	TRBV29-1	TRBJ2-3	many	CSVDTQYF	TGCAGCGTTGATACGCAGTATTTT